This TCR beta chain appears in the sequencing data of a study of low-dose radiotherapy and immunotherapy resistance in tumors. Time point: before trial treatment. Germline values: CDR1 MNHEY, CDR2 SVGAGI. The CDR3 has 23 residues. V gave up 5 bases and J gave up 0 bases; unmatched junction bases: 28. TRAV- and TRBV-specific primers primed first-strand cDNA, covering alpha and beta chains. TCR amplification involved about 18 PCR cycles with a constant-region primer and V-primer adapter. TCRdb ran MiXCR on the reads and lists one entry per CDR3 protein. The table has 64,000 or so distinct CDR3 sequences, 26% seen once.

V gene TRBV6-5 combines with J gene TRBJ2-1; 7 bases map to TRBD2. The sample consisted of PBMCs, taken before treatment. The sequence came from a male donor with rectosigmoid adenocarcinoma. DNA for the CDR3: TGTGCCAGCAGTACGCCCCGCACAAAGACACCCCAGTTCACGGGGGGCTCCTACAATGAGCAGTTCTTC. Amino acid sequence: CASSTPRTKTPQFTGGSYNEQFF.